What follows are 11 T cell receptor beta chains derived from one specimen sequenced in a study of CD8 T cells in Susac syndrome. With random hexamers, reverse transcription was performed on about 0.45 to 1 ug of RNA. TCRdb passed the immunoSEQ multiplex PCR reads through MiXCR, listing each CDR3 protein once. The sample has about 94,000 distinct CDR3 sequences; about 93% are singletons. The sample consisted of CD4+ T cells from PBMCs. These receptor sequences come from a human donor with Susac syndrome.

The J gene is TRBJ1-2, the V gene TRBV4-1, with D possibly being TRBD1 (6 bases). Germline CDR1 MGHRA, CDR2 YSYEKL. The V end lost 0 bases, the J end lost 8 bases, and 10 bases lay between the germline ends. CDR3 size: 13 residues. The CDR3 loop is CASSQDSGVGYTF. The CDR3 DNA reads as TGCGCCAGCAGCCAAGATTCAGGGGTAGGCTACACCTTC.

This clonotype was seen a single time. The chain is built from TRBV27 and TRBJ2-7, with a possible D match to TRBD1 (6 bases). CDR3 size: 14 residues. Trimming took off 5 bases at V and 2 bases at J, with 13 bases between the two ends. Germline values: CDR1 MNHEY, CDR2 SMNVEV (reference sequence). This CDR3 is CASSPRQAPYEQYF. DNA for the CDR3: TGTGCCAGCAGTCCTCGACAGGCCCCCTACGAGCAGTACTTC.

This clonotype has more than one count but fewer than ten. This chain joins TRBV29-1 and TRBJ2-7, with unresolved D. Germline V gene sequence: CDR1 SQVTM, CDR2 ANQGSEA. V lost 1 base to trimming and J lost 3 bases, with 7 bases between them. The CDR3 covers 12 residues. CDR3 bases: TGCAGCGTTGAAGGGGCTCTCTACGAGCAGTACTTC. Its protein is CSVEGALYEQYF.

This chain uses TRBV4-3 with TRBJ1-1, with 11 positions matching TRBD1. The germline CDR1 and CDR2 sequences are LGHNA and YSLEER. The CDR3 extends over 14 amino acids. The V segment lost 4 bases and the J segment 10 bases; nucleotides outside the gene matches: 8. CDR3 residues: CASSLDPGTGGAFF. The CDR3 DNA reads as TGCGCCAGCAGCCTAGATCCCGGGACAGGGGGAGCTTTCTTT.

This rearrangement joins TRBV7-2 to TRBJ2-1, with 9 bases aligning to TRBD2. Germline CDR1 reads SGHTA; CDR2 reads FQGNSA. The CDR3 sequence is 14 residues long. V was pared by 3 bases and J by 8 bases, with 5 bases of the junction left unmatched. As DNA, the CDR3 is TGTGCCAGCAGCTTTGCGGGGGGGCGAGATGAGCAGTTCTTC. This codes for CASSFAGGRDEQFF.

The V and J genes are TRBV29-1 and TRBJ2-6; D remains ambiguous. The germline gives CDR1 SQVTM, CDR2 ANQGSEA. The CDR3 runs to 14 residues. Trimming removed 4 bases from V and 2 bases from J, with 9 bases in between. The DNA for the CDR3 is TGCAGCGTTGGGGTGGTGCCTGGGGCCAACGTCCTGACTTTC. The encoded protein is CSVGVVPGANVLTF.

This chain uses TRBV30 with TRBJ2-1; a possible D gene is TRBD1 (5 bases). The V end was cut by 2 bases, the J end by 3 bases, with 11 bases between. The CDR3 spans 14 residues. Germline V gene sequence: CDR1 GTSNPN, CDR2 SVGIG (reference sequence). The CDR3 DNA follows: TGTGCCTGGAGTCTAGGGGTGGGCTACAATGAGCAGTTCTTC. This translates into CAWSLGVGYNEQFF.

The chain links TRBV30 to TRBJ2-3, with D perhaps TRBD1 (6 bases). The V end lost 8 bases, the J end lost 5 bases, and 17 bases lay between the germline ends. This CDR3 is built from 13 residues. Germline CDR1 reads GTSNPN; CDR2 reads SVGIG (reference sequence). CDR3 amino acids: CAGGQRARDTQYF. In DNA form, the CDR3 reads TGTGCCGGCGGACAGAGGGCGAGAGATACGCAGTATTTT.

The chain combines TRBV7-3 with TRBJ2-5; perhaps TRBD1 as D (6 bases). Trimming removed 7 bases at V and 5 bases at J, with 14 bases between. Germline V gene data show CDR1 as SGHTA and CDR2 as FQGTGA. CDR3 length: 13 amino acids. CDR3 region: CASNLTGGETQYF. In DNA form, the CDR3 reads TGTGCCAGCAACTTGACAGGTGGTGAGACCCAGTACTTC.

The chain couples TRBV11-1 to TRBJ2-7; no reliable D call. There are 14 residues in the CDR3. The V gene lost 3 bases and the J gene lost 7 bases, with 16 bases spanning the gap. CDR1 and CDR2 from the germline V gene are SGHAT and FQDESV (reference sequence). CDR3 coding DNA: TGTGCCAGCAGCTTCCGGACCGGAGCTCGGGAGCAGTACTTC. This encodes CASSFRTGAREQYF.

The J gene is TRBJ2-7, the V gene TRBV5-4, with 7 bases fitting TRBD2. CDR3 length equals 13 residues. The V segment lost 3 bases and the J segment 3 bases; nucleotides outside the gene matches: 3. Germline CDR1 SGHNT, CDR2 YYREEE (reference sequence). CDR3 coding DNA: TGTGCCAGCAGCTCGGGACTAATCTACGAGCAGTACTTC. It translates to CASSSGLIYEQYF.